The sequence of this T cell receptor beta chain was determined in a study of blood T cells in healthy people across ages. Study findings and constraints: Per million T cells, the diversity of TCR beta decreased roughly linearly as age advanced.

Primers used in a second PCR of about 6 to 12 cycles were a sample-barcoded 5' primer and a J-beta primer mix. TCRdb re-called the 5' RACE reads through MiXCR, storing one row per CDR3 protein. The sample lists over 1,300,000 distinct CDR3 sequences; roughly 59% were seen once. Turning to this clonotype: As yet, its antigen is unknown.

Germline CDR1 and CDR2: SGHRS and YFSETQ. The V end was cut by 0 bases, the J end by 7 bases, with 10 bases between. The CDR3 sequence is 13 residues long. Sample donors were healthy Caucasian individuals that came from Russia, aged roughly 6 to 95. The study isolated at least 7 million PBMCs from each sample. This chain joins TRBV5-1 and TRBJ1-1; no reliable D call. Sequencing was carried out using blood. The TCR originated in a young man in good health. CDR3 nucleotide sequence: TGCGCCAGCAGCTTGGAAGTGAACGGTGAAGCTTTCTTT. Amino acids: CASSLEVNGEAFF.